One and the same sample provided the 10 T cell receptor beta chains below, sequenced in a study of siplizumab effects on memory and regulatory T cells (dated by TCRdb to 2018 to 2020). Library preparation was by the immunoSEQ multiplex PCR assay. This is the immuneACCESS table as TCRdb keeps it, with only in-frame sequences that have V and J called. A part of the clones is gone; compared with another copy, unresolved V genes explain less than half, and the rest is unexplained. A total of 100,000 to 120,000 clones appear in this sample, roughly 89% of them only once. The top ten clonotypes cover approximately 1.2% of the sample. The sequenced sample was CD4+ T cells sorted from blood. These receptors were collected from a human donor in good health.

The gene calls are TRBV11-1 and TRBJ2-3, with TRBD2 identical over 11 bases. This CDR3 spans 17 amino acids. Germline loops: CDR1 SGHAT, CDR2 FQDESV (reference sequence). Germline trimming cut 4 bases from V and 2 bases from J; bases unmatched to any gene: 8. The CDR3 loop reads CASSYGSGRAITDTQYF. For the CDR3, the DNA is TGTGCCAGCAGCTATGGTAGCGGGAGGGCGATCACAGATACGCAGTATTTT.

A remark on this clone: Additional DNA sequences in this sample encode the identical CDR3. The J gene is TRBJ1-5, the V gene TRBV6-6; unclear D gene. The germline gives CDR1 MNHNY, CDR2 SVGAGI (reference sequence). CDR3 length: 12 amino acids. V lost 2 bases and J lost 5, with 4 bases in between. CDR3 in amino acids: CASSYGDQPQHF. As DNA, the CDR3 is TGTGCCAGCAGTTACGGGGATCAGCCCCAGCATTTT.

CDR3 in amino acids: CASSQSIRDLTEAFF. The CDR3 bases are TGCGCCAGCAGCCAATCCATCAGGGATCTCACTGAAGCTTTCTTT. V usage is TRBV4-1 and J usage is TRBJ1-1, with D possibly matching TRBD1 (5 bases). The V gene lost 2 bases and the J gene lost 4 bases, with 14 bases spanning the gap. Looked up from germline, CDR1 is MGHRA and CDR2 is YSYEKL. The CDR3 contains 15 residues.

V is TRBV6-5 and J is TRBJ1-5; D gene ambiguous. Trimming took off 6 bases at V and 5 bases at J, with 11 bases between the two ends. The CDR3 is 13 residues long. Germline values: CDR1 MNHEY, CDR2 SVGAGI. CDR3 in amino acids: CASRVLMDQPQHF. CDR3 DNA: TGTGCCAGCAGGGTGTTGATGGATCAGCCCCAGCATTTT.

The chain couples TRBV7-8 to TRBJ1-2; 7 bases match TRBD1. The V segment lost 5 bases and the J segment 4 bases; nucleotides outside the gene matches: 10. This CDR3 is 15 amino acids long. CDR1 and CDR2 (germline): SGHVS, FQNEAQ. The CDR3 reads CASSGAGGRGYGYTF. In DNA form, the CDR3 reads TGTGCCAGCAGCGGAGCAGGGGGTCGGGGCTATGGCTACACCTTC.

This chain connects TRBV7-9 to TRBJ2-1, with D tentatively TRBD1 or TRBD2 (5 bases each). From germline, CDR1 is SEHNR and CDR2 FQNEAQ (reference sequence). V was clipped by 6 bases and J by 6 bases, with 15 bases between them. The length of the CDR3 is 14 residues. This chain's CDR3 is CASSLLMGVNEQFF. Written as DNA, the CDR3 is TGTGCCAGCAGTCTTCTAATGGGGGTCAATGAGCAGTTCTTC.

The J gene is TRBJ1-1, the V gene TRBV15; D uncertain. Per germline, CDR1 LNHNV and CDR2 YYDKDF (reference sequence). There are 12 residues in the CDR3. Trimming left V 5 bases short and J 5 bases short, with 9 bases between. CDR3 sequence (DNA): TGTGCCACCAGCCCCGCATGGACTGAAGCTTTCTTT. It is translated as CATSPAWTEAFF.

The chain employs TRBV18 and TRBJ1-4, with unresolved D. V was clipped by 2 bases and J by 0 bases, with 4 bases between them. The germline V gene has CDR1 KGHSH and CDR2 LQKENI. This CDR3 has 14 amino acids. The CDR3 region is CASSPGSTNEKLFF. CDR3 DNA sequence: TGTGCCAGCTCACCAGGATCAACTAATGAAAAACTGTTTTTT.

The J gene is TRBJ1-3, the V gene TRBV7-9, with D unclear. Germline V CDR1 and CDR2: SEHNR, FQNEAQ (reference sequence). The V gene lost 0 bases and the J gene lost 8 bases, with 8 bases spanning the gap. The CDR3 has 13 amino acids. Here the CDR3 reads CASSLAPEDTIYF. Here the CDR3 DNA reads TGTGCCAGCAGCTTAGCCCCCGAGGACACCATATATTTT.

V usage is TRBV18 and J usage is TRBJ2-7; D is undetermined. The CDR3 loop spans 14 amino acids. Trimming took 2 bases from V and 1 from J, leaving 9 bases between them. Germline V gene data show CDR1 as KGHSH and CDR2 as LQKENI. The CDR3 coding sequence is TGTGCCAGCTCACCATTAGAAGAGTCCTACGAGCAGTACTTC. It yields the protein CASSPLEESYEQYF.